This T cell receptor beta chain was captured in a study of OX40 agonist ivuxolimab in advanced cancers. The overall study: Patients with hepatocellular carcinoma, melanoma, renal cell or head and neck cancer made up the dose-escalation patients.

Study-wide results and limits: The specificity for antigen of the expanded peripheral T cells was not determined. Patients who responded partially at 0.1-3.0 mg/kg showed clonal expansion ranking among the lowest.

Sequencing was performed with immunoSEQ multiplex PCR; in TCRdb, only in-frame clones are kept and a portion is missing. The top ten clones hold less than 7.5% of a sample with around 66,000 clones, about four fifths of them seen once. CDR3 length equals 13 residues. Germline values: CDR1 SGHNT, CDR2 YYREEE (reference sequence). V dropped 5 bases and J dropped 1 base, with 10 bases sitting between them. Note on this clone: No antigen is known for it.

The chain carries TRBV5-4 and TRBJ2-7, with a weak D call TRBD2 (6 bases). The receptor comes from an adult with an advanced solid tumor such as melanoma, head and neck, liver or kidney cancer. Sequenced here: CD4+ or CD8+ T cells sorted from blood, sampled in a trial of the OX40 agonist ivuxolimab. The CDR3 DNA is TGTGCCAGCAGACGGGAGAGTTCCTACGAGCAGTACTTC. Translation gives CASRRESSYEQYF.